The following is a TCR beta chain sequence with its context. This clonotype has a handful of counts. Its antigen remains undetermined. Base qualities are not recorded, but no much larger clone differs from it by a single base. Systemically healthy Caucasian individuals from Russia, some 38 in total and aged roughly 6 to 100 years, were included as donors. Around 9.8 milliliters of peripheral blood were collected from each donor into EDTA-treated Vacutainer tubes. Ficoll-Paque density-gradient centrifugation was used to isolate PBMCs, with at least 6 million per sample. Trizol reagent was used to extract total RNA from PBMCs, with at least 5.5 micrograms per sample. The percentages of naive CD45RAhigh/CD27high T cells were determined by flow cytometry on a PBMC aliquot from every donor. The record originates from a study of blood T cells in healthy people across ages (dated by TCRdb to about 2015). At the level of the whole study: In model experiments, template switching captured about one uniquely barcoded TCR beta cDNA molecule for every two T cells. For two donors (one aged 18 to 30 and one aged 80 or older), the study analyzed two additional independent replicas of 1 million unique cDNA reads from the same blood draw. The study measured age-related changes in TCR beta repertoire diversity using deep sequencing normalized with unique cDNA molecular identifiers. Donors were grouped into four age groups: young (average about 15 years), middle-aged (roughly 40), aged (about 60) and long-lived (roughly 80).

Libraries came from 5' RACE. Sequenced on an Illumina HiSeq 2500. A second PCR of about 6 to 11 cycles was performed with a sample-barcoded 5' primer and a J-beta primer mix. A unique molecular identifier was introduced onto each TCR beta cDNA molecule by a template-switch 5' adaptor carrying 12 random nucleotides. Each sample yielded at least 2.5 million CDR3-containing paired-end reads. First-strand cDNA synthesis was performed from all RNA using the Mint cDNA synthesis kit, with priming by a TRBC-specific oligonucleotide. Following uracil-DNA glycosylase treatment, a first 18-cycle PCR with universal primers M1SS and BC2_uni_R was performed on all cDNA. Per the authors' processing: Normalization of each sample was performed by random selection of 1 million high-quality reads, each carrying a distinct molecular identifier. Reads with shared molecular identifiers were discarded instead of being binned into consensus sequences. MiTCR, run with a Q25 quality threshold and the strictest error-elimination algorithm, handled CDR3 identification, clonotype clustering and error correction. A nonparametric unseen species model with Euler transformation was used to estimate a lower bound on total TCR beta diversity. The public sequencing data were trimmed at Q25 with fastp and processed into clonotypes with MiXCR by TCRdb, which kept only in-frame beta chains. Every CDR3 protein is listed once, alongside the most common genes and DNA of its rows. These V and J calls rely on TCRdb rather than the paper's analysis. Across this sample there are under 1,100,000 distinct CDR3 sequences, with approximately 26% seen only once. The leading ten clones occupy approximately 0.79% of the sample.

V is cut by 3 bases and J by 1 base, and the space between the germline ends is 9 bases. The CDR3 sequence holds 14 residues, the cysteine and phenylalanine included. Here the CDR3 DNA is all that survives: 42 bases in frame from base 1. The germline V gene sets CDR1 to SGHTA and CDR2 to FQGTGA. Broad study findings and their caveats: There was a strong correlation between observed TCR beta diversity and the percentage of naive T cells measured by flow cytometry. As age increased, observed TCR beta diversity per million T cells dropped in a roughly linear way, and a significant reduction was already evident by age about 40. Compared with the aged group, the long-lived group had more naive CD4+ T cells, fewer expanded clones and increased TCR diversity, suggesting age selection. Conclusive comparison of naive and antigen-experienced compartments was prevented by the profiling of bulk unsorted PBMCs. The CMV infection status of donors was not known, potentially confounding age-related changes in expanded clonotypes. Estimates of total diversity based on one million sequenced T cells were considered lower bounds and underestimates.

The sample also formed part of further work on T cells of mothers and their children. As the second publication notes: The donors were nine systemically healthy Caucasian individuals, made up of three mothers and their six children. cDNA synthesis used all of the extracted RNA, with roughly 1.5 ug of RNA in each 15 ul reaction. In the second PCR, the M1S primer added sample barcodes and 2-4 random nucleotides. Each mother yielded over 9 million TCR beta CDR3 reads and each child 3 million to 3.5 million reads. TCR recombination output is similarly shaped by thymic selection in related and unrelated pairs, with a minor effect exerted by inherited differences. Normalized repertoire overlap was always slightly but never significantly higher in related than unrelated mother-child pairs. No persistent microchimeric T cell clones were found, with a detection sensitivity of around 100 clones per million clonotypes. The study used deep NGS to compare TCR beta repertoires of mothers and children, seeking features distinguishing related mother-child pairs from unrelated individuals. The mean age was roughly 44 +/- 4 years for the mothers and around 11 +/- 4 years for the children. After adapters were ligated using NEBNext reagents, the libraries underwent 100+100 nt paired-end sequencing on an Illumina HiSeq 2000. To prevent cross-contamination, the mother and child libraries were prepared a month apart and were sequenced in separate runs. Each donor had between about 450,000 and 2,100,000 distinct TCR beta clonotypes identified. Naive TCR beta clonotypes were estimated from low-frequency clonotypes matched to each donor's FACS-determined naive share, without sorting.

This TCR came from a girl aged 2 to 10 in good health. The sequence links TRBV7-3 to TRBJ1-1; no D gene can be assigned with confidence. Material: blood. The nucleotides read TGTGCCAGCAGCTTTTTGATGGGGAACACTGAAGCTTTCTTT. This translates into CASSFLMGNTEAFF.